This TCR beta chain came from a study of T cell repertoires in aging, cancer and after chemotherapy. At the level of the study: The full dataset contained around 10 million TCR reads. Study-level points and caveats: No conclusions about immunological memory after chemotherapy can be drawn from the repertoire data.

TCR beta rearrangements were amplified from peripheral blood genomic DNA. Rearranged V-D-J TRB sequences were amplified with a mixed TRB-A/B primer pool. TCRdb passed the multiplex PCR reads through MiXCR, listing each CDR3 protein once. The sample yields about 8,600 distinct CDR3 sequences, roughly 25% seen once. CDR3 size: 16 residues. Germline values: CDR1 SGHDT, CDR2 YYEEEE. A remark on this clonotype: Its target is unknown. A read error may produce the germline difference seen at one junction end.

The chain joins TRBV5-6 to TRBJ2-6, with D possibly being TRBD2 (5 bases). The sequenced sample was blood. The clonotype was recovered from a human donor with a blood cancer. CDR3 protein: CASSLDWSSGANVLTF. As DNA, the CDR3 is TGCGCCAGCAGCTTGGACTGGTCCTCTGGGGCCAACGTCCTGACTTTC.